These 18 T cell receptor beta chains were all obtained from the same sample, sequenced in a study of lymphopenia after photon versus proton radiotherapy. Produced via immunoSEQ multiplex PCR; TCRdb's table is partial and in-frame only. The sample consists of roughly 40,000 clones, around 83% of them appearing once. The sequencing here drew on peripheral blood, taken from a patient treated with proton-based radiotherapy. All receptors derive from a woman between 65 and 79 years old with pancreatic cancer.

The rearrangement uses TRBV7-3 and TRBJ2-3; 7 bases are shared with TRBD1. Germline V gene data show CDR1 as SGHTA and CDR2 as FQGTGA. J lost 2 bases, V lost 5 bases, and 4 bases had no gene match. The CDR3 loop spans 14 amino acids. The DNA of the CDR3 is TGTGCCAGCAGCCGGGACAGCTTCACAGATACGCAGTATTTT. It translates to CASSRDSFTDTQYF.

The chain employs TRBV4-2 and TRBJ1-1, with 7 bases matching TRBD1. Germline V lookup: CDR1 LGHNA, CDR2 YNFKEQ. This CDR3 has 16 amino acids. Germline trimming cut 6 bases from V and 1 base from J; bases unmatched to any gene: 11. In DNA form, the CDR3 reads TGTGCCAGCAGACCTAGACAGGGTACGGAGAACACTGAAGCTTTCTTT. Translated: CASRPRQGTENTEAFF.

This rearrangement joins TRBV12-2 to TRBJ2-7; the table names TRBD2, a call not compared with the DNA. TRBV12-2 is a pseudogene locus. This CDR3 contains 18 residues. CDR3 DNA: TGTGCAAGTCGCTTGGTCCCTGGGTGGGGGGAGATCGAATACGAGCAGTACTTC. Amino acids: CASRLVPGWGEIEYEQYF.

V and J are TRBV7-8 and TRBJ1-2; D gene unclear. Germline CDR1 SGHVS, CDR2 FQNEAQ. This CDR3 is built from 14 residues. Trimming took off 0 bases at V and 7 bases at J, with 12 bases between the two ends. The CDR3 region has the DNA TGTGCCAGCAGCTTAGCGTCGGCAGGCGGTGGCTACACCTTC. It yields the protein CASSLASAGGGYTF.

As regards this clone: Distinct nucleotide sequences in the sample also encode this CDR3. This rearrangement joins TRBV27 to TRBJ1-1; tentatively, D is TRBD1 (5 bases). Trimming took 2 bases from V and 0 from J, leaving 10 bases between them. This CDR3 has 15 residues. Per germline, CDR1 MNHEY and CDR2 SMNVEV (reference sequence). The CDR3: CASSLGAGLNTEAFF. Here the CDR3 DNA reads TGTGCCAGCAGTTTAGGGGCAGGGCTGAACACTGAAGCTTTCTTT.

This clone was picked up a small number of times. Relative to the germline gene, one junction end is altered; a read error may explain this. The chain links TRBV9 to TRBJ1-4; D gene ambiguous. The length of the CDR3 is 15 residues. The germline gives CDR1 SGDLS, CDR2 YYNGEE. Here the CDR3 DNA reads TGTGCCAGCAGCGCCTCCTTTAGCATTAATGACAAACTGTTTTTT. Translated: CASSASFSINDKLFF.

CDR3 bases: TGTGCCAGCAGTGACTTCTACACCATATATTTT. Translated: CASSDFYTIYF. J is TRBJ1-3 and V is TRBV6-5; D gene unclear. The germline gives CDR1 MNHEY, CDR2 SVGAGI. Trimming cost V 5 bases and J 8 bases, with 7 bases left between them. The CDR3 runs 11 residues.

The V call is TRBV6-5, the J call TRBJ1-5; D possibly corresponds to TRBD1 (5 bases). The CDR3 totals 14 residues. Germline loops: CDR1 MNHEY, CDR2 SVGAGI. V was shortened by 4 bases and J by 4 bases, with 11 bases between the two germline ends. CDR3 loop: CASSSWDGNQPQHF. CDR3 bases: TGTGCCAGCAGTTCCTGGGACGGTAATCAGCCCCAGCATTTT.

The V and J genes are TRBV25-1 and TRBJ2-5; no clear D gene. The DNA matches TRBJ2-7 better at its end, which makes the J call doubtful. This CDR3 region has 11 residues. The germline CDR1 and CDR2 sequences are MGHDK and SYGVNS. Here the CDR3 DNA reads TGTGCCAGCAGTCGATCCTACGAGCAGTACTTC. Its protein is CASSRSYEQYF.

Written as DNA, the CDR3 is TGTGCCAGCAGTTTAAATAGCGACAACGTGGATACGCAGTATTTT. Encoded protein: CASSLNSDNVDTQYF. J is TRBJ2-3 and V is TRBV28; D possibly corresponds to TRBD2 (5 bases). CDR1 MDHEN and CDR2 SYDVKM come from the germline V gene. The length of the CDR3 is 15 residues. V was trimmed by 2 bases and J by 6 bases, leaving 15 bases between them.

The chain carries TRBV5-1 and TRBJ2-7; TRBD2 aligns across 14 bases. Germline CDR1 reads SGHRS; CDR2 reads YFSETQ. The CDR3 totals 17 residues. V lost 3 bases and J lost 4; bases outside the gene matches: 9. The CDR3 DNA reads TGCGCCAGCAGCTCGCTCCCGACTAGCGGGAGGGATTACGAGCAGTACTTC. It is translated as CASSSLPTSGRDYEQYF.

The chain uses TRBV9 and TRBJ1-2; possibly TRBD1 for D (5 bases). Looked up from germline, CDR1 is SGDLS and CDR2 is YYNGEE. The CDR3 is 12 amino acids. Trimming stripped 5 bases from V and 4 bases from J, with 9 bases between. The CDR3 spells CASSGGTYGYTF. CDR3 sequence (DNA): TGTGCCAGCAGTGGTGGGACCTATGGCTACACCTTC.

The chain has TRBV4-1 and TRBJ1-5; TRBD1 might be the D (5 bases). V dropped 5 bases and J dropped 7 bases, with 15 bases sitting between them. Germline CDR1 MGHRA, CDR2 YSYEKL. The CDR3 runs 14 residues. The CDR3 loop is CASSSYQGAQPQHF. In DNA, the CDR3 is TGCGCCAGCAGCTCCTACCAGGGAGCCCAGCCCCAGCATTTT.

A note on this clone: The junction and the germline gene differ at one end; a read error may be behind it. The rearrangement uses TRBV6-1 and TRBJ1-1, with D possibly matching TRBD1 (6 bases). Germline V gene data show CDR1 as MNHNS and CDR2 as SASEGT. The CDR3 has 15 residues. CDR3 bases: TGTGCCAGCAGTTCCACCGGGGGCCCTAACACTGAGGCTTTCTTT. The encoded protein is CASSSTGGPNTEAFF.

CDR3 sequence: CASGLIGNQPQHF. DNA of the CDR3: TGTGCCAGCGGATTAATCGGCAATCAGCCCCAGCATTTT. The chain is built from TRBV28 and TRBJ1-5; no definite D call. V was trimmed by 8 bases and J by 2 bases, leaving 10 bases between them. The CDR3 is made up of 13 amino acids. Per germline, CDR1 MDHEN and CDR2 SYDVKM. Filled out from reference TRBV28 and TRBJ1-5, the complete variable domain reads DVKVTQSSRYLVKRTGEKVFLECVQDMDHENMFWYRQDPGLGLRLIYFSYDVKMKEKGDIPEGYSVSREKKERFSLILESASTNQTSMYLCASGLIGNQPQHFGDGTRLSIL.

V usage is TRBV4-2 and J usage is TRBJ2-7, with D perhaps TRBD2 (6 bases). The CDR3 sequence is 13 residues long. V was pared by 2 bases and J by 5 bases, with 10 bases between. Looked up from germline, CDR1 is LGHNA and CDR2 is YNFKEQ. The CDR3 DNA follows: TGTGCCAGCAGCCAAACCGGGACTGACGAGCAGTACTTC. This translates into CASSQTGTDEQYF.

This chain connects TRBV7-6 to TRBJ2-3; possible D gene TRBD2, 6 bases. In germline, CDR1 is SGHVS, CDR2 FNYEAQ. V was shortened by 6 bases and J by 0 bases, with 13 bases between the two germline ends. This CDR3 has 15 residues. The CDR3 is CASRKEGLSTDTQYF. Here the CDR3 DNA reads TGTGCCAGCAGGAAGGAGGGACTCAGCACAGATACGCAGTATTTT.

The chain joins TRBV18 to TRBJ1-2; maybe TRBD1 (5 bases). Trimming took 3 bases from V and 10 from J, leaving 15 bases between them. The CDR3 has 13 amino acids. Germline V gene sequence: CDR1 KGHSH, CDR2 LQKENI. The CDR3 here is CASSPRDPKNYTF. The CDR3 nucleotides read TGTGCCAGCTCACCCCGGGACCCCAAAAACTACACCTTC.